The sequence of this TCR beta chain was determined in a study of control samples from healthy donors and cancer patients. Assay used: immunoSEQ multiplex PCR; TCRdb lists only in-frame clones, some missing. Here the sample spans fewer than 200,000 clones, roughly 90% being singletons. The germline gives CDR1 SGHAT, CDR2 FQNNGV. CDR3 length: 14 amino acids. The V and J ends lost 5 bases and 10 bases, in that order; junction bases with no gene match: 9. This clonotype was obtained from a woman aged 45-59 years in good health. The specimen was blood. The chain is built from TRBV11-2 and TRBJ1-1; 11 bases are shared with TRBD1. Written as DNA, the CDR3 is TGTGCCAGCAGCACCGCCCCGGGACAGGGGGGAGCTTTCTTT. It specifies CASSTAPGQGGAFF.